These 6 T cell receptor beta chains originate from one sample sequenced in a study of cytomegalovirus exposure and HLA in healthy donors. Use of 60 Vbeta and 13 Jbeta primers characterized the PCR. Here immunoSEQ multiplex PCR was the method, and the copy in TCRdb shows in-frame clones only, minus some. The table shows about 130,000 clones, with 78% occurring only once. Material: PBMCs. Source of these receptors: a man aged 30-40 years in good health and CMV-seropositive.

V gene TRBV2 combines with J gene TRBJ2-7; 13 bases map to TRBD2. CDR1 and CDR2 from the germline V gene are SNHLY and FYNNEI. The CDR3 spans 17 residues. Trimming cost V 3 bases and J 2 bases; bases outside gene matches: 7. CDR3 bases: TGTGCCAGCAGTGACCCTTTACTAGCGGGAGGGGCCTACGAGCAGTACTTC. Translation: CASSDPLLAGGAYEQYF.

This clone was seen once. The chain carries TRBV2 and TRBJ2-7; 7 nucleotides line up with TRBD1. The germline gives CDR1 SNHLY, CDR2 FYNNEI. The V and J ends lost 9 bases and 2 bases, in that order; junction bases with no gene match: 10. The CDR3 extends over 14 amino acids. CDR3 protein: CARGLRDSTYEQYF. CDR3 in DNA: TGTGCCAGGGGGCTGAGGGACAGCACCTACGAGCAGTACTTC.

In its sample, this clone was seen a few times. This chain links TRBV7-3 with TRBJ2-7, with 10 nucleotides matching TRBD2. The CDR3 runs 18 residues. V lost 5 bases, J lost 0 bases, and 13 bases stayed unmatched. CDR1 is SGHTA, CDR2 FQGTGA, per germline. CDR3 sequence (DNA): TGTGCCAGCAGCCTTATGGCCCTAGCGGGAGTAACCTCCTACGAGCAGTACTTC. It specifies CASSLMALAGVTSYEQYF.

The CDR3 nucleotides are TGTGCCAGCTCACGGGAGCAAGAGACCCAGTACTTC. Translated, it gives CASSREQETQYF. The chain has TRBV18 and TRBJ2-5, with a possible D match to TRBD2 (5 bases). CDR1 is KGHSH, CDR2 LQKENI, per germline. This CDR3 comprises 12 residues. V dropped 4 bases and J dropped 2 bases, with 5 bases sitting between them. The variable domain in full, with the rest retrieved from reference TRBV18 and TRBJ2-5, is NAGVMQNPRHLVRRRGQEARLRCSPMKGHSHVYWYRQLPEEGLKFMVYLQKENIIDESGMPKERFSAEFPKEGPSILRIQQVVRGDSAAYFCASSREQETQYFGPGTRLLVL.

This clone was counted only a few times. CDR3 in amino acids: CASARELAYNEQFF. Written as DNA, the CDR3 is TGTGCCAGCGCACGGGAGCTAGCCTACAATGAGCAGTTCTTC. The chain has TRBV4-2 and TRBJ2-1, with D maybe TRBD2 (6 bases). CDR3 length: 14 amino acids. V lost 8 bases and J lost 2, with 13 bases in between. Germline CDR1 is LGHNA and CDR2 is YNFKEQ.

This chain joins TRBV10-2 and TRBJ1-2; 9 nucleotides align to TRBD1. The ends lost 7 bases at V and 6 bases at J; junction bases unmatched: 9. Looked up from germline, CDR1 is WSHSY and CDR2 is SAAADI. The CDR3 length is 14 residues. DNA of the CDR3: TGCGCCAGCAACCCGGGGACAGGGAACGATGGCTACACCTTC. It specifies CASNPGTGNDGYTF.